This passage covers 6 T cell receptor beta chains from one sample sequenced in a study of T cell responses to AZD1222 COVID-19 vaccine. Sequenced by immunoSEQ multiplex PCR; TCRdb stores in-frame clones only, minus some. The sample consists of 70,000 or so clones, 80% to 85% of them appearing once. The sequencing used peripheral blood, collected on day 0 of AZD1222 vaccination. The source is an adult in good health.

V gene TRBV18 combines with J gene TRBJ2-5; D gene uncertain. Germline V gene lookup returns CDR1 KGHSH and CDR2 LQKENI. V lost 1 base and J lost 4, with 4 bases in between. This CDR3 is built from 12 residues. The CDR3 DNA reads TGTGCCAGCTCACCACAATCAGAGACCCAGTACTTC. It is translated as CASSPQSETQYF.

The CDR3, as DNA: TGTGCCAGCTCACCACCACTCACAGGGGGTTGGACTGAAGCTTTCTTT. Protein product: CASSPPLTGGWTEAFF. The gene calls are TRBV18 and TRBJ1-1, with 8 bases that match TRBD1. V lost 0 bases, J lost 5 bases, and 8 bases stayed unmatched. CDR3 size: 16 residues. Per germline, CDR1 KGHSH and CDR2 LQKENI.

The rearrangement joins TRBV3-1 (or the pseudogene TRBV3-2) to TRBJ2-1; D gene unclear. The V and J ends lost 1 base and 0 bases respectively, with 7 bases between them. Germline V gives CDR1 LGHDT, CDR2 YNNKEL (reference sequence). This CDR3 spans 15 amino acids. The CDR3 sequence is CASSQAAPSYNEQFF. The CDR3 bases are TGTGCCAGCAGCCAAGCGGCTCCCTCCTACAATGAGCAGTTCTTC.

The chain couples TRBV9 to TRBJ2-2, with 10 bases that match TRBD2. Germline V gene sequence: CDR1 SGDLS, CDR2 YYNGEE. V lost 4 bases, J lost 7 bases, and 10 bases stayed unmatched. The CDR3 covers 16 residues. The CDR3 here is CASSPRLGLAYGELFF. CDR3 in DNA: TGTGCCAGCAGCCCCCGGCTGGGACTAGCGTACGGGGAGCTGTTTTTT.

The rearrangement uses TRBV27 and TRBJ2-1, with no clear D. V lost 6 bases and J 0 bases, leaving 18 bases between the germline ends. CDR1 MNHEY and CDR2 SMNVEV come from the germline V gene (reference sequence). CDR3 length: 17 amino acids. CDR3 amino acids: CASSPLDGGSSYNEQFF. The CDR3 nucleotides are TGTGCCAGCAGCCCTCTAGATGGCGGTAGCTCCTACAATGAGCAGTTCTTC.

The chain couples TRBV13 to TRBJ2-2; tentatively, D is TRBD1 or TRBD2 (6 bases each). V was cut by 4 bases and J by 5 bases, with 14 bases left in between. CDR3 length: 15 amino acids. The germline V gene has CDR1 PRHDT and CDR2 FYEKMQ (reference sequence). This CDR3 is CASSSPEGVTGELFF. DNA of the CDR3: TGTGCCAGCAGCTCCCCGGAGGGGGTAACCGGGGAGCTGTTTTTT.